Detailed here is one T cell receptor beta chain. Its antigen is as yet unknown. The assay covered some 100,000 TCR templates per sample. Only in-frame clones appear in the TCRdb table, and some are missing; sequencing was by immunoSEQ multiplex PCR. The sample contains some 100,000 clones, just over 90% of which appear only once. The CDR3 loop spans 17 amino acids. CDR1 and CDR2 (germline): SGHRS, YFSETQ. Trimming pared 2 bases from V and 0 bases from J, leaving 12 bases between. This record comes from a study of siplizumab effects on memory and regulatory T cells. Study results and limitations: Alloreactive sequences tracing back to unstimulated CD4+ memory cells fell significantly with siplizumab. The diversity of naive T cells seemed greater than that of memory cells, and their alloresponse contribution seemed major. Naive or memory phenotype assignment was not possible for roughly 80-97% of proliferating CD4+ or CD8+ clones.

The source of this sequence is a human donor in good health. The specimen sequenced was Tregs sorted from blood. V gene TRBV5-1 combines with J gene TRBJ2-6; the D gene is possibly TRBD1 (5 bases). The CDR3 protein is CASSFQGAISGANVLTF. DNA for the CDR3: TGCGCCAGCAGCTTTCAGGGCGCGATCTCTGGGGCCAACGTCCTGACTTTC. The full variable domain, with the rest looked up from reference TRBV5-1 and TRBJ2-6, is KAGVTQTPRYLIKTRGQQVTLSCSPISGHRSVSWYQQTPGQGLQFLFEYFSETQRNKGNFPGRFSGRQFSNSRSEMNVSTLELGDSALYLCASSFQGAISGANVLTFGAGSRLTVL.